This TCR beta chain was sequenced for a study of cytomegalovirus exposure and HLA in healthy donors. The study's findings and limits: In an earlier analysis, about 87% or about 30%: the productive usage of most TCR beta V segments. The availability of immune exposure information extended only to CMV serostatus. Later genetic work tied a missense DCLRE1C variant to beta-chain V and J trimming.

The study ran its PCR with 60 Vbeta and 13 Jbeta primers. The data were produced by immunoSEQ multiplex PCR, yet TCRdb's version contains in-frame clones alone and is incomplete. The sample contains about 130,000 clones, 70% to 80% of which appear only once. This clone has just a few counts. Its antigen is still unknown. Although they were nominally healthy when sampled, donors likely had unrecorded immune exposures. The V gene's germline CDR1 is ENHRY and CDR2 SYGVKD. V was shortened by 0 bases and J by 3 bases, with 10 bases between the two germline ends. The CDR3 has 15 amino acids. This chain joins TRBV10-3 and TRBJ2-3, with D possibly being TRBD2 (5 bases). Specimen: PBMCs. The sequence derives from a female donor in good health and CMV-seronegative. In DNA form, the CDR3 reads TGTGCCATCAGTGAGTCCCACCCGGGGACAGATACGCAGTATTTT. Protein: CAISESHPGTDTQYF.